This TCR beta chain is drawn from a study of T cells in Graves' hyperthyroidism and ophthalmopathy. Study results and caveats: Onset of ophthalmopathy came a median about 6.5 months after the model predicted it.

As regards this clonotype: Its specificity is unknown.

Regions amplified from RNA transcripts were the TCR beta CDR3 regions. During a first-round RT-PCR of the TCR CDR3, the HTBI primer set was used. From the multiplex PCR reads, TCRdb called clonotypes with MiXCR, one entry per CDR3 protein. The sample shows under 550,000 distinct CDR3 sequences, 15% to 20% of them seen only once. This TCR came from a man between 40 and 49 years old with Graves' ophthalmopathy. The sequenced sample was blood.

This chain's CDR3 is CSAGSGGTFSYEQYF. The CDR3 coding sequence is TGCAGTGCTGGATCGGGCGGTACCTTCTCCTACGAGCAGTACTTC. The chain employs TRBV20-1 and TRBJ2-7, with D hard to call. This CDR3 is built from 15 residues. Trimming left V 5 bases short and J 0 bases short, with 17 bases between. Germline lookup yields CDR1 DFQATT and CDR2 SNEGSKA (reference sequence).